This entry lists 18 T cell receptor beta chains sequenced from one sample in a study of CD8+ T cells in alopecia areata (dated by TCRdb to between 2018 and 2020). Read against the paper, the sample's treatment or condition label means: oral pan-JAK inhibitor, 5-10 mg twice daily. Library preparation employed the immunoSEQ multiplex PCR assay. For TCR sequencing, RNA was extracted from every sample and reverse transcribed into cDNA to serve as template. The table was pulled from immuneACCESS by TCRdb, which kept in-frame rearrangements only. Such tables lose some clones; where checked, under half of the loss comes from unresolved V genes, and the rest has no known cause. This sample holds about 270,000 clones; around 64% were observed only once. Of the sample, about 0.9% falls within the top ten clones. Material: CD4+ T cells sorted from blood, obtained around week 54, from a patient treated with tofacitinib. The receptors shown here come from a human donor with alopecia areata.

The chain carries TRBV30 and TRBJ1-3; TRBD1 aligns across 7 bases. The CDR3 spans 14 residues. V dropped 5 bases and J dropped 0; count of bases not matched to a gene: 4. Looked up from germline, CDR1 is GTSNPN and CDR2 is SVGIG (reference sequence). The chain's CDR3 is CAWDRVYSGNTIYF. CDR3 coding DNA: TGTGCCTGGGACAGGGTTTACTCTGGAAACACCATATATTTT.

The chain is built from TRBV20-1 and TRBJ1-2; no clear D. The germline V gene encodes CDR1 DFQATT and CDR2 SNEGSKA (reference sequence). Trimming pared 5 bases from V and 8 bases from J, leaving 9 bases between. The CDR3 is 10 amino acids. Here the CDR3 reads CSARFAGYTF. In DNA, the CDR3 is TGCAGTGCTCGCTTTGCAGGCTACACCTTC.

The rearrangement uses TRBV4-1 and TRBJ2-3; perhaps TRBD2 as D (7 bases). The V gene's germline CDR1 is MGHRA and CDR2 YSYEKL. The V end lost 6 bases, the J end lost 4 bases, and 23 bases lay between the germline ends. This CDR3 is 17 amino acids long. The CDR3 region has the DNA TGCGCCAGCAGACGTCTCGAGTTGGGGGGGCCCCCAGATACGCAGTATTTT. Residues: CASRRLELGGPPDTQYF.

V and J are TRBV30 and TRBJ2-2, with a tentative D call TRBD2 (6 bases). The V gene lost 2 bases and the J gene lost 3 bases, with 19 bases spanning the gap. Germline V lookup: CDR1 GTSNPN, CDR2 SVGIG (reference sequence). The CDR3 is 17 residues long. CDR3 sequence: CAWSRGLRGLDTGELFF. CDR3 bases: TGTGCCTGGAGTCGGGGACTCCGGGGTCTTGACACCGGGGAGCTGTTTTTT.

The CDR3 DNA sequence: TGTGCCTGGGGGACTCAAACCTACGAGCAGTACTTC. Protein sequence: CAWGTQTYEQYF. This chain joins TRBV30 and TRBJ2-7; tentative D call: TRBD2 (6 bases). This CDR3 is 12 amino acids long. CDR1 is GTSNPN and CDR2 is SVGIG in the germline V gene (reference sequence). The V end lost 5 bases, the J end lost 2 bases, and 10 bases lay between the germline ends.

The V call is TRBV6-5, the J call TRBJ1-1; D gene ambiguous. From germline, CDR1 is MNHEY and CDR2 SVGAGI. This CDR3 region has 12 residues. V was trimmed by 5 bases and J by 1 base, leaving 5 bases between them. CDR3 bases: TGTGCCAGCAGTACCGCGAACACTGAAGCTTTCTTT. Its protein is CASSTANTEAFF.

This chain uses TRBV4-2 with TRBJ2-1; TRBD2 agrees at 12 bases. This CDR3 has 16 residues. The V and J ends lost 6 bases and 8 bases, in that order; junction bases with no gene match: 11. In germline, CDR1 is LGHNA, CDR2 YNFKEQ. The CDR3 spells CASRRRPSGGAYEQFF. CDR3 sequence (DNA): TGTGCCAGCAGACGCCGGCCTAGCGGGGGGGCCTATGAGCAGTTCTTC.

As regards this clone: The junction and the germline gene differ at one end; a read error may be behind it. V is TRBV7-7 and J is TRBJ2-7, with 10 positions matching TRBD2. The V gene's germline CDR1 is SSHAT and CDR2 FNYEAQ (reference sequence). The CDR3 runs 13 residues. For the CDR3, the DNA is TGTGCTAGCAGCCGGACTAGCGGAGGGGAGCAGTACTTC. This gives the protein CASSRTSGGEQYF.

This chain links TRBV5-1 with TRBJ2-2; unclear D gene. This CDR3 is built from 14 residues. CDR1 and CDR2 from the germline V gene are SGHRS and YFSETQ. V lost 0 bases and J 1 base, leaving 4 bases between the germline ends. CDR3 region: CASSLAMNTGELFF. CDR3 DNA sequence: TGCGCCAGCAGCTTGGCTATGAACACCGGGGAGCTGTTTTTT.

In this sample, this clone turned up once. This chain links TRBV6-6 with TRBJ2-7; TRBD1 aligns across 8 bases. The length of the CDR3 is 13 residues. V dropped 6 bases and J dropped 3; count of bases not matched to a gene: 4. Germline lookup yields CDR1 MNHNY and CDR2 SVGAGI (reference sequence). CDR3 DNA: TGTGCCAGCAGGCGACAGGGGAACTACGAGCAGTACTTC. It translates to CASRRQGNYEQYF.

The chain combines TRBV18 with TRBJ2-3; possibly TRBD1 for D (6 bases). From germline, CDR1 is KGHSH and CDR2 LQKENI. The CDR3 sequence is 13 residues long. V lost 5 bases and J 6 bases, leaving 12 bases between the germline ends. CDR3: CASSTGSSDTQYF. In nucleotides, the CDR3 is TGTGCCAGCTCAACAGGGTCCTCGGATACGCAGTATTTT.

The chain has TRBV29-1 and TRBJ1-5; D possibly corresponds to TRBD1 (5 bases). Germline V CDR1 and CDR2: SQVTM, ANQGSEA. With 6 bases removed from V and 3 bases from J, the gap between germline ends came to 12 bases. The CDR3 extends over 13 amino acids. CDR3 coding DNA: TGCAGCGTCGGGACGGCGGTCAATCAGCCCCAGCATTTT. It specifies CSVGTAVNQPQHF.

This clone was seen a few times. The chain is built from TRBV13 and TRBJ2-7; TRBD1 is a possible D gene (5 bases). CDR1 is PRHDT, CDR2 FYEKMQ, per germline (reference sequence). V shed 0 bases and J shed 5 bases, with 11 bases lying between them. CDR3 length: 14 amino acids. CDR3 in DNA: TGTGCCAGCAGCTTAGGGACAGTGGAGAACGAGCAGTACTTC. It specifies CASSLGTVENEQYF.

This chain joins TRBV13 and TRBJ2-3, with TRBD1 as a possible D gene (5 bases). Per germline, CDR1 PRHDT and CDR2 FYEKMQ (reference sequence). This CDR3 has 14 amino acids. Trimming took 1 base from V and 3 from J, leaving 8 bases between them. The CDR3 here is CASSLDRRTDTQYF. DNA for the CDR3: TGTGCCAGCAGCTTAGACAGGCGAACAGATACGCAGTATTTT.

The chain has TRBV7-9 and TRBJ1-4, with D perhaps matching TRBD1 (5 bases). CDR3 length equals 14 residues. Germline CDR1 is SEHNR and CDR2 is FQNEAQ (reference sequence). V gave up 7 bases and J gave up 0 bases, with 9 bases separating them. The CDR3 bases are TGTGCCAGCACCCCAGGGACAACTAATGAAAAACTGTTTTTT. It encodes CASTPGTTNEKLFF.

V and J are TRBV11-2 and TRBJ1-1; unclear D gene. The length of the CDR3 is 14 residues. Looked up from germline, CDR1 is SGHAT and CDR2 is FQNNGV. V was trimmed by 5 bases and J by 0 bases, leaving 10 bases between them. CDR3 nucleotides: TGTGCCAGCAGCCGCACAACGATGAACACTGAAGCTTTCTTT. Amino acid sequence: CASSRTTMNTEAFF.

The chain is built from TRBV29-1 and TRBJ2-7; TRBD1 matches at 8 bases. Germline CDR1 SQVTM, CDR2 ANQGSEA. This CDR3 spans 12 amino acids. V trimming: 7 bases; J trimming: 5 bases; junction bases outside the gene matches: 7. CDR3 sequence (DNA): TGCAGCGCTGGGACAGGCCAGAACGAGCAGTACTTC. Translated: CSAGTGQNEQYF.

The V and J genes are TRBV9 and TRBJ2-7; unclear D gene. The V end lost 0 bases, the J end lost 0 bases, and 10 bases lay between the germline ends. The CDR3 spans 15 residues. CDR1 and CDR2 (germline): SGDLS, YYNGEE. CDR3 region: CASSVGPGLSYEQYF. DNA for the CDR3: TGTGCCAGCAGCGTAGGCCCAGGCCTCTCCTACGAGCAGTACTTC.